This T cell receptor beta chain was documented in a study of shared clonotypes between healthy human individuals. Here immunoSEQ multiplex PCR was the method, and the copy in TCRdb shows in-frame clones only, minus some. The table has over a million clones, around 75% seen once. Worth noting for this clone: Its cognate antigen is unknown.

Study results and limitations: Rarefaction gave evidence that sorted-subset sequencing remained incomplete despite large depth.

Germline V gene sequence: CDR1 MNHNY, CDR2 SVGAGI (reference sequence). Germline trimming cut 7 bases from V and 4 bases from J; bases unmatched to any gene: 5. The CDR3 covers 13 residues. This chain links TRBV6-6 with TRBJ1-2; 8 bases are a match to TRBD1. The clonotype originates from a man in his late teens or twenties in good health. Sequenced material: memory CD4+ T cells sorted from blood. Subset given: CD45RA-negative fraction. For the CDR3, the DNA is TGTGCCAGCACTGAGGGACAGGCCTATGGCTACACCTTC. Translating gives CASTEGQAYGYTF.